The 10 T cell receptor beta chains reported below all come from one sample, sequenced in a study of control samples from healthy donors and cancer patients. Sequenced by immunoSEQ multiplex PCR; TCRdb stores in-frame clones only, minus some. The sample lists 390,000 or so clones, roughly 90% occurring once. Sequencing was done on a sample of PBMCs. Receptors were obtained from a man aged 35-49 years with head and neck cancer.

The chain uses TRBV18 and TRBJ2-1; 11 bases map to TRBD2. Per the germline V gene, CDR1 is KGHSH and CDR2 is LQKENI. This CDR3 is 16 amino acids long. The V and J ends lost 6 bases and 4 bases, in that order; junction bases with no gene match: 8. The CDR3 loop is CASSLAGGGPYNEQFF. CDR3 sequence (DNA): TGTGCCAGCTCCCTAGCGGGAGGCGGACCTTACAATGAGCAGTTCTTC.

The V and J genes are TRBV7-9 and TRBJ1-2, with unresolved D. Germline-derived CDR1 and CDR2 are SEHNR and FQNEAQ (reference sequence). V was trimmed by 2 bases and J by 6 bases, leaving 10 bases between them. CDR3 size: 13 residues. In DNA form, the CDR3 reads TGTGCCAGCAGCTTACAAACAGCCGATGGCTACACCTTC. Its protein product is CASSLQTADGYTF.

This clone was counted at least ten times. V gene TRBV30 combines with J gene TRBJ1-6; no reliable D call. The CDR3 is 13 amino acids. Germline CDR1 reads GTSNPN; CDR2 reads SVGIG (reference sequence). The V and J ends lost 4 bases and 3 bases respectively, with 7 bases between them. This chain's CDR3 is CAWTTHYNSPLHF. CDR3 in DNA: TGTGCCTGGACGACCCACTATAATTCACCCCTCCACTTT.

This chain uses TRBV4-1 with TRBJ2-2, with D perhaps matching TRBD1 (5 bases). The CDR3 covers 13 residues. V lost 4 bases to trimming and J lost 7 bases, with 10 bases between them. Germline V gives CDR1 MGHRA, CDR2 YSYEKL. CDR3: CASSRRQNGELFF. The CDR3 DNA follows: TGCGCCAGCAGCCGTCGACAGAACGGGGAGCTGTTTTTT.

The chain is built from TRBV7-9 and TRBJ2-2; 8 bases are shared with TRBD1. V shed 5 bases and J 1 base; nucleotides not matched to a gene: 12. The CDR3 totals 18 residues. Per germline, CDR1 SEHNR and CDR2 FQNEAQ (reference sequence). CDR3 sequence reads: CASSPPQVGTGNTGELFF. The CDR3 DNA reads TGTGCCAGCAGCCCACCTCAAGTTGGGACAGGGAACACCGGGGAGCTGTTTTTT.

The chain has TRBV21-1 and TRBJ2-7; TRBD2, as called in the table, went unchecked against the DNA. TRBV21-1 is reported as a pseudogene. The CDR3 has 16 residues. The CDR3 region is CASSKEGAGGPDEQYF. For the CDR3, the DNA is TGTGCCAGCAGCAAAGAAGGAGCGGGAGGGCCGGACGAGCAGTACTTC.

V gene TRBV11-1 combines with J gene TRBJ1-5; tentative D call: TRBD1 (5 bases). The length of the CDR3 is 15 residues. Between the trimmed V and J ends, which lost 5 bases and 3 bases, there was a span of 14 bases. Germline CDR1 reads SGHAT; CDR2 reads FQDESV (reference sequence). The CDR3 here is CASSRGTGINQPQHF. The CDR3 DNA follows: TGTGCCAGCAGCCGCGGGACGGGAATCAATCAGCCCCAGCATTTT.

The CDR3 DNA sequence: TGCGCCAGCAGCGTATCACTAGCGGGGGACACCGGGGAGCTGTTTTTT. It translates to CASSVSLAGDTGELFF. The gene calls are TRBV5-1 and TRBJ2-2; 11 bases align to TRBD2. The germline V gene encodes CDR1 SGHRS and CDR2 YFSETQ. This CDR3 comprises 16 residues. V dropped 4 bases and J dropped 3; count of bases not matched to a gene: 5.

The rearrangement links TRBV12-3 or TRBV12-4 to TRBJ1-2; D is ambiguous. V dropped 3 bases and J dropped 3 bases, with 5 bases sitting between them. The CDR3 runs 12 residues. The CDR3 nucleotides are TGTGCCAGCAGTTTCGTTGACTATGGCTACACCTTC. Its translation is CASSFVDYGYTF.

The CDR3, as DNA: TGTGCCACCAGTGGATGGCGGGGGGGACCAGGGACGCAGTATTTT. Translating it yields CATSGWRGGPGTQYF. The chain joins TRBV24-1 to TRBJ2-3; 9 bases agree with TRBD2. The V segment lost 5 bases and the J segment 9 bases; nucleotides outside the gene matches: 11. Germline lookup yields CDR1 KGHDR and CDR2 SFDVKD. The CDR3 has 15 amino acids.